This TCR beta chain was found in a study of cytomegalovirus exposure and HLA in healthy donors. The PCR had 60 Vbeta and 13 Jbeta primers. The table came from immunoSEQ multiplex PCR; TCRdb's copy has only in-frame clones and leaves some out. Altogether 200,000 or so clones are present, 75% to 90% being singletons, with the ten largest covering less than 7%. What was sequenced was PBMCs. The sequence came from a man between 40 and 49 years old in good health and CMV-seropositive.

In nucleotides, the CDR3 is TGTGCCAGCAGCCTCCCCGGGACACCGAACACCGGGGAGCTGTTTTTT. It translates to CASSLPGTPNTGELFF. V is TRBV14 and J is TRBJ2-2, with D possibly TRBD1 on 6 matching bases. The CDR3 consists of 16 residues. The germline gives CDR1 SGHDN, CDR2 FVKESK. V was clipped by 4 bases and J by 0 bases, with 12 bases between them. Combining the CDR3 with reference TRBV14 and TRBJ2-2 gives the whole variable domain EAGVTQFPSHSVIEKGQTVTLRCDPISGHDNLYWYRRVMGKEIKFLLHFVKESKQDESGMPNNRFLAERTGGTYSTLKVQPAELEDSGVYFCASSLPGTPNTGELFFGEGSRLTVL.